Below, one T cell receptor (beta chain) is given with its context. Its antigen is still unknown. The entry originates in a study of CD8 T cells in ankylosing spondylitis. Study results and limitations: With a CD8+ phenotype, disease-linked clones were relatively rare in peripheral blood. Ankylosing spondylitis blood appeared to be characterized by a TCR beta motif of several highly homologous variants. The clones that were linked to disease were reported to be significantly enriched in matched synovial fluid samples from ankylosing spondylitis patients.

One entry per CDR3 protein, called by TCRdb with MiXCR from the 5' RACE reads. The table records some 140,000 distinct CDR3 sequences, 17% of them present only once. This CDR3 has 16 amino acids. V dropped 1 base and J dropped 5; count of bases not matched to a gene: 4. The germline CDR1 and CDR2 sequences are MGHRA and YSYEKL. This sequence was found in a male donor with ankylosing spondylitis. The chain has TRBV4-1 and TRBJ1-5, with 11 bases lining up with TRBD1. The specimen was blood, either unsorted or a sorted T cell fraction (not recorded which). The CDR3 reads CASSQAGQGAYQPQHF. CDR3 coding DNA: TGCGCCAGCAGCCAAGCCGGACAGGGGGCCTATCAGCCCCAGCATTTT.